The following is a T cell receptor beta chain sequence with its context. Its antigen remains unknown. Profiled with immunoSEQ multiplex PCR; TCRdb holds only in-frame clones, not every one. The sample lists 15,000 to 20,000 clones, around nine tenths occurring once. This entry is derived from a study of T cell responses to AZD1222 COVID-19 vaccine. The V and J ends lost 0 bases and 6 bases respectively, with 6 bases between them. The CDR3 has 11 residues. Looked up from germline, CDR1 is GTSNPN and CDR2 is SVGIG (reference sequence). Study-wide findings and caveats: Among vaccine-associated CD4 TCRs, coverage spanned spike, with dominance at 160-218 and 743-854.

The chain recombines TRBV30 with TRBJ2-7; D gene unclear. The material was peripheral blood, obtained 28 days after the second AZD1222 dose. The clonotype comes from an adult who received the AZD1222 COVID-19 vaccine. For the CDR3, the DNA is TGTGCCTGGAGTGTACTTGGCGAGCAGTACTTC. Protein product: CAWSVLGEQYF.